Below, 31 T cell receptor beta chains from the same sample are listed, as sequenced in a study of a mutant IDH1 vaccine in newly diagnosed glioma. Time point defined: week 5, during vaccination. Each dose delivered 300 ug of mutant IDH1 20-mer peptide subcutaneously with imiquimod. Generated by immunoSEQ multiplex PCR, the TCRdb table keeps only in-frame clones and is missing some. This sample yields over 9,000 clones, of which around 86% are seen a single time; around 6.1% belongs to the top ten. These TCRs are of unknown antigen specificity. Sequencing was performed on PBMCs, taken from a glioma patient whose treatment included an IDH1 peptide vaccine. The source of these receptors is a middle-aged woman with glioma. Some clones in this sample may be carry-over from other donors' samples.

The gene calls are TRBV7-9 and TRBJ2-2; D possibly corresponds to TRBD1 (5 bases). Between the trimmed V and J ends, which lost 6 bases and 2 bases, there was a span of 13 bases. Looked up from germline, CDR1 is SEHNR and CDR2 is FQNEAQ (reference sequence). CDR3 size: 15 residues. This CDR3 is CASRRQLFNTGELFF. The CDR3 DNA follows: TGTGCCAGCAGACGACAGCTCTTTAACACCGGGGAGCTGTTTTTT.

CDR3 DNA: TGCGCCAGCAGCTTGGGGTCTAGCGGGTCTAGCACAGATACGCAGTATTTT. It is translated as CASSLGSSGSSTDTQYF. The gene calls are TRBV5-1 and TRBJ2-3, with 8 bases aligning to TRBD2. CDR3 size: 17 residues. J lost 0 bases, V lost 0 bases, and 6 bases had no gene match. Germline V CDR1 and CDR2: SGHRS, YFSETQ.

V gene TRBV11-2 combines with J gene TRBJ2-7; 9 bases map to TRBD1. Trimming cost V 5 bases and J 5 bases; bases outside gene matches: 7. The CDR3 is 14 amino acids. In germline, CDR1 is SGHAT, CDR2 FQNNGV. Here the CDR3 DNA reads TGTGCCAGCAGCATAGGGACAGGGATCCACGAGCAGTACTTC. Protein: CASSIGTGIHEQYF.

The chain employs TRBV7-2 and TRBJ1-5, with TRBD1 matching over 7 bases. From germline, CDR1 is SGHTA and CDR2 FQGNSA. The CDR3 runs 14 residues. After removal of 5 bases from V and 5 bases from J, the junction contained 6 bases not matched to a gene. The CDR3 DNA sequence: TGTGCCAGCAGCCCAAGGACAGGCGATCAGCCCCAGCATTTT. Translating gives CASSPRTGDQPQHF.

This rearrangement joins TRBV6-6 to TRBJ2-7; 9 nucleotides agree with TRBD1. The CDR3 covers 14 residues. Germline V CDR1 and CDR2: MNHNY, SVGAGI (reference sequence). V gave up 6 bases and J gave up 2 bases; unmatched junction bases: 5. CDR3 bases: TGTGCCAGCAGCCAGAGGACAGGGGCCTACGAGCAGTACTTC. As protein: CASSQRTGAYEQYF.

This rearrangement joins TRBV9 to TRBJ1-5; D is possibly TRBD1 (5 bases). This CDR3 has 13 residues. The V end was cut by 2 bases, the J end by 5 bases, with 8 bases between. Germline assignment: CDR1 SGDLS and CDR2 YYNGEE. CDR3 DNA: TGTGCCAGCAGCGTCCAGGGAGATCAGCCCCAGCATTTT. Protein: CASSVQGDQPQHF.

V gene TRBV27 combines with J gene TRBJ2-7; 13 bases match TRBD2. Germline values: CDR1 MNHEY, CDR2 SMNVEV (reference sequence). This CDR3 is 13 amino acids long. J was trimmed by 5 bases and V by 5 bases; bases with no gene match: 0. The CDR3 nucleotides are TGTGCCAGCAGTGGACTAGCGGGAGACGAGCAGTACTTC. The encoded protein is CASSGLAGDEQYF.

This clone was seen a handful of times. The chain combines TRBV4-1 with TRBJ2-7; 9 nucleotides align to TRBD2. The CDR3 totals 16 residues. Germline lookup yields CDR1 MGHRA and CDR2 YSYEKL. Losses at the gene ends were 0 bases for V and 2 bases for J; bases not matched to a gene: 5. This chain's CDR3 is CASSQEGQRGAYEQYF. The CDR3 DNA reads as TGCGCCAGCAGCCAAGAGGGCCAGCGGGGGGCCTACGAGCAGTACTTC.

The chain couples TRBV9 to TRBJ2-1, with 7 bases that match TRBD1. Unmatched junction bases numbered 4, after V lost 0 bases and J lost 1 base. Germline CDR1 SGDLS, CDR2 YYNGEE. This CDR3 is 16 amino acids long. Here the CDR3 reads CASSVVSGGSYNEQFF. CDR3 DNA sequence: TGTGCCAGCAGCGTAGTGTCAGGGGGATCCTACAATGAGCAGTTCTTC.

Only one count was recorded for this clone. The CDR3 protein is CASSSQGIQYF. CDR3 DNA: TGTGCCAGTAGTTCCCAAGGGATTCAGTACTTC. The V and J genes are TRBV19 and TRBJ2-4; no clear D. The CDR3 spans 11 residues. Looked up from germline, CDR1 is LNHDA and CDR2 is SQIVND (reference sequence). V dropped 5 bases and J dropped 10 bases, with 9 bases sitting between them. Full variable domain (remainder filled in from reference TRBV19 and TRBJ2-4): DGGITQSPKYLFRKEGQNVTLSCEQNLNHDAMYWYRQDPGQGLRLIYYSQIVNDFQKGDIAEGYSVSREKKESFPLTVTSAQKNPTAFYLCASSSQGIQYFGAGTRLSVL.

CDR3 DNA: TGTGCCAGCTCACGGGATACAGGGGTCTACAATGAGCAGTTCTTC. This translates into CASSRDTGVYNEQFF. The chain carries TRBV18 and TRBJ2-1; the match to TRBD1 covers 7 bases. In germline, CDR1 is KGHSH, CDR2 LQKENI. The CDR3 covers 15 residues. After removal of 4 bases from V and 3 bases from J, the junction contained 6 bases not matched to a gene. Combining the CDR3 with reference TRBV18 and TRBJ2-1 gives the whole variable domain NAGVMQNPRHLVRRRGQEARLRCSPMKGHSHVYWYRQLPEEGLKFMVYLQKENIIDESGMPKERFSAEFPKEGPSILRIQQVVRGDSAAYFCASSRDTGVYNEQFFGPGTRLTVL.

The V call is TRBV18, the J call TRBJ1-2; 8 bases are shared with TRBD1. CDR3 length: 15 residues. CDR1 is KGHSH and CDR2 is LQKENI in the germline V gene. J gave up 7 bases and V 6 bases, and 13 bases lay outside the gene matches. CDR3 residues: CASSPETRGQVGYTF. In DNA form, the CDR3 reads TGTGCCAGCTCCCCAGAGACCAGGGGGCAGGTTGGCTACACCTTC. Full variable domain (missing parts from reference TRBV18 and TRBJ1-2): NAGVMQNPRHLVRRRGQEARLRCSPMKGHSHVYWYRQLPEEGLKFMVYLQKENIIDESGMPKERFSAEFPKEGPSILRIQQVVRGDSAAYFCASSPETRGQVGYTFGSGTRLTVV.

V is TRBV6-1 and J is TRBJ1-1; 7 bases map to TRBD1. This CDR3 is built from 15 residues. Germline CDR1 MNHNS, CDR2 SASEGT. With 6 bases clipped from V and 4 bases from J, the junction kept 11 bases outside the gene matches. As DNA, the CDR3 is TGTGCCAGCAGCACTCGACAGGGCAAGGGCACTGAAGCTTTCTTT. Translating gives CASSTRQGKGTEAFF.

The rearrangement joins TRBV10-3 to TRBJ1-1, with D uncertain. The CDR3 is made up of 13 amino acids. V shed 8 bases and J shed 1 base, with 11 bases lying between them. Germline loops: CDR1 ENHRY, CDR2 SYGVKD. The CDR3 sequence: CAIVSAANTEAFF. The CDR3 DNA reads TGTGCCATCGTCTCGGCGGCGAACACTGAAGCTTTCTTT.

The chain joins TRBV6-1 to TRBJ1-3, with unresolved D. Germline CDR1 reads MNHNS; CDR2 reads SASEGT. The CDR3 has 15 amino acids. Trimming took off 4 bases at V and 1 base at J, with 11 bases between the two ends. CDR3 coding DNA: TGTGCCAGCAGTGTGAGGCGGGGTTCTGGAAACACCATATATTTT. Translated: CASSVRRGSGNTIYF.

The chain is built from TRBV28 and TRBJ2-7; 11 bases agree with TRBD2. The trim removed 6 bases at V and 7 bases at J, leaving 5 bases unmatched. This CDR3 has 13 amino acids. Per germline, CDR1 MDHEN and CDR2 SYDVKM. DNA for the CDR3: TGTGCCAGCAGACTAGCGGGAGTCGAGGAGCAGTACTTC. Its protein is CASRLAGVEEQYF.

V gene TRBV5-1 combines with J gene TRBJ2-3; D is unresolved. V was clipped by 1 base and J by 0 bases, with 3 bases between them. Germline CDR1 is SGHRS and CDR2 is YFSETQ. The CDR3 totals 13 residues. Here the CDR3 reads CASSLSSTDTQYF. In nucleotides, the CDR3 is TGCGCCAGCAGCTTGAGCAGCACAGATACGCAGTATTTT. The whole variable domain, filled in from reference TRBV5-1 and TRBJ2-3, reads KAGVTQTPRYLIKTRGQQVTLSCSPISGHRSVSWYQQTPGQGLQFLFEYFSETQRNKGNFPGRFSGRQFSNSRSEMNVSTLELGDSALYLCASSLSSTDTQYFGPGTRLTVL.

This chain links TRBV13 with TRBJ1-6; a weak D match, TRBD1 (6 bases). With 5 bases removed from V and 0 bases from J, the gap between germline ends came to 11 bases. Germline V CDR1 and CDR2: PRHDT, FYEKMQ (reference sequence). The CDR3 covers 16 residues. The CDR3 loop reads CASSLTGSSYNSPLHF. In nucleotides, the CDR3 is TGTGCCAGCAGCCTTACAGGGAGCTCCTATAATTCACCCCTCCACTTT.

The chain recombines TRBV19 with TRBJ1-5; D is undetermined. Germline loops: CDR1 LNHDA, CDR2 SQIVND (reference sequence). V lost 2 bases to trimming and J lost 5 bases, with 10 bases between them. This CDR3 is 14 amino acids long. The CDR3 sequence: CASSIMGFYQPQHF. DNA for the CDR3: TGTGCCAGTAGTATAATGGGGTTCTATCAGCCCCAGCATTTT.

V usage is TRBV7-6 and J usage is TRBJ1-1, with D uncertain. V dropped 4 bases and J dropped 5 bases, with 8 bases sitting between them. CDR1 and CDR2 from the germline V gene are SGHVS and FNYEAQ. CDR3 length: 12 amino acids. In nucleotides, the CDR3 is TGTGCCAGCAGCTCGGGCCGGACTGAAGCTTTCTTT. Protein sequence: CASSSGRTEAFF. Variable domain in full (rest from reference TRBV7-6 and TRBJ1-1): GAGVSQSPRYKVTKRGQDVALRCDPISGHVSLYWYRQALGQGPEFLTYFNYEAQQDKSGLPNDRFSAERPEGSISTLTIQRTEQRDSAMYRCASSSGRTEAFFGQGTRLTVV.

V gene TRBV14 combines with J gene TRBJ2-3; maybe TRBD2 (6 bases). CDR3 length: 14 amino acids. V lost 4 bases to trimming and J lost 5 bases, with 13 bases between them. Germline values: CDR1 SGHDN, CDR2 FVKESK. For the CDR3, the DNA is TGTGCCAGCAGCCCGAAGACTAGGTTAGATACGCAGTATTTT. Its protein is CASSPKTRLDTQYF.

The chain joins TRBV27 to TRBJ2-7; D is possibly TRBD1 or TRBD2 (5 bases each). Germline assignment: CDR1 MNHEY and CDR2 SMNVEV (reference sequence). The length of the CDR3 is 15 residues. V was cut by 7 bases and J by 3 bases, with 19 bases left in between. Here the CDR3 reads CASTSSRDGNYEQYF. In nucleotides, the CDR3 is TGTGCCAGCACCTCCAGCCGGGACGGGAACTACGAGCAGTACTTC.

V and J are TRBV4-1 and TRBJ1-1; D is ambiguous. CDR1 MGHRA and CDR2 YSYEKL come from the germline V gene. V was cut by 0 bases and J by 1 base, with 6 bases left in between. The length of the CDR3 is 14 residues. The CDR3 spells CASSQDGENTEAFF. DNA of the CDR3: TGCGCCAGCAGCCAAGATGGGGAGAACACTGAAGCTTTCTTT.

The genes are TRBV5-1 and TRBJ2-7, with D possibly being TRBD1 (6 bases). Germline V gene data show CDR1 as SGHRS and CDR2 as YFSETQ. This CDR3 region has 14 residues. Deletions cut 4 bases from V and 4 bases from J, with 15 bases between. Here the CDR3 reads CASSRTGQGYEQYF. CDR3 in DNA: TGCGCCAGCAGCCGCACAGGGCAGGGTTACGAGCAGTACTTC.

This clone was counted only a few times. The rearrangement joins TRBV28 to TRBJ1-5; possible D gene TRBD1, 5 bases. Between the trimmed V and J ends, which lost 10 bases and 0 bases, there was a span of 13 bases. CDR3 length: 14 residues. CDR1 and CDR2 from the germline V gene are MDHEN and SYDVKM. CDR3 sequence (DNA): TGTGCCATTACCCAGGGCTTTAGCAATCAGCCCCAGCATTTT. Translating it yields CAITQGFSNQPQHF.

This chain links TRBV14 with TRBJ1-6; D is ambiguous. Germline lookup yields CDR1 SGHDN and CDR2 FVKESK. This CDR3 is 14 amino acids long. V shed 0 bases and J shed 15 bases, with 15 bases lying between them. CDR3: CASSQDQSLRNLHF. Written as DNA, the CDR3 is TGTGCCAGCAGCCAAGATCAATCACTCAGGAACCTCCACTTT.

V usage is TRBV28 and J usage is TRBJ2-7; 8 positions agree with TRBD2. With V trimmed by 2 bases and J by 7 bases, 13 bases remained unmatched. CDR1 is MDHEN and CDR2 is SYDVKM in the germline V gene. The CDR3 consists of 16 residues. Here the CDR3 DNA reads TGTGCCAGCAGTTTAGACACTAGCGGACCTTTAGGGGAGCAGTACTTC. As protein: CASSLDTSGPLGEQYF.

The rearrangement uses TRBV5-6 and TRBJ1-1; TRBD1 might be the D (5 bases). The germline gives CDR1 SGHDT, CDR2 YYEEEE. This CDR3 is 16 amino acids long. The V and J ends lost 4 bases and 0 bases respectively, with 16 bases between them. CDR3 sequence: CASSGKRQHMNTEAFF. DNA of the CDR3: TGTGCCAGCAGCGGAAAGCGACAGCACATGAACACTGAAGCTTTCTTT.

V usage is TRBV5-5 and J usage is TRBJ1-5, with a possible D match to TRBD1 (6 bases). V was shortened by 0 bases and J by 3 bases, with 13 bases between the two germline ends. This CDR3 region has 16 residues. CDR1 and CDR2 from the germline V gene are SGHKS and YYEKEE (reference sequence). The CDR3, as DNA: TGTGCCAGCAGCTTGGTGGGGGGCTTGGACAATCAGCCCCAGCATTTT. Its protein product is CASSLVGGLDNQPQHF.

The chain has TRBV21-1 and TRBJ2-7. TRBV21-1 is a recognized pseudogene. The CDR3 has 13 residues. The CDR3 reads CASSKAPSYEQYF. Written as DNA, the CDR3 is TGTGCCAGCAGCAAAGCGCCAAGTTACGAGCAGTACTTC.

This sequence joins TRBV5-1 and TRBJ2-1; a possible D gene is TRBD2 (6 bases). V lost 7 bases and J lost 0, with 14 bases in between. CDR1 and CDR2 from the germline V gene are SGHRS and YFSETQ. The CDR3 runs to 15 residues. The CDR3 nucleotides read TGCGCCAGCGCGACCGGGGGAGGCTCCTACAATGAGCAGTTCTTC. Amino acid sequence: CASATGGGSYNEQFF.